Following are 24 T cell receptor beta chains from one sample sequenced in a study of cytomegalovirus exposure and HLA in healthy donors. This PCR relied on a set of 60 Vbeta primers and 13 Jbeta primers. The repertoire was sequenced with immunoSEQ multiplex PCR; TCRdb's copy has only in-frame clones and lacks some. The table includes roughly 96,000 clones, approximately 75% detected once. The sequenced sample consisted of PBMCs. All receptors derive from a woman in her 70s in good health and CMV-seropositive.

This chain connects TRBV28 to TRBJ2-6, with a tentative D call TRBD1 (6 bases). This CDR3 comprises 21 residues. Germline CDR1 and CDR2: MDHEN and SYDVKM. V lost 7 bases, J lost 2 bases, and 30 bases lay in between. The CDR3 loop reads CASTGHGIPQVLSAGANVLTF. CDR3 sequence (DNA): TGTGCCAGCACGGGACACGGAATACCCCAGGTTTTGTCGGCTGGGGCCAACGTCCTGACTTTC.

The rearrangement links TRBV28 to TRBJ1-5; D uncertain. The CDR3 consists of 15 residues. The V end lost 7 bases, the J end lost 8 bases, and 21 bases lay between the germline ends. Germline V gene data show CDR1 as MDHEN and CDR2 as SYDVKM. CDR3 sequence (DNA): TGTGCCAGCACTTCCGGGTCCTCCGGCGGAGAGCCCCAGCATTTT. Translating gives CASTSGSSGGEPQHF.

The CDR3 DNA reads as TGTGCCAGCAGACAGGGGGCGGGGACGCAGTATTTT. Amino acids: CASRQGAGTQYF. This rearrangement joins TRBV5-6 to TRBJ2-3, with 9 bases matching TRBD1. J was trimmed by 9 bases and V by 5 bases; bases with no gene match: 4. Per the germline V gene, CDR1 is SGHDT and CDR2 is YYEEEE. The CDR3 covers 12 residues.

This chain joins TRBV28 and TRBJ1-4; no clear D. The germline V gene encodes CDR1 MDHEN and CDR2 SYDVKM. The CDR3 contains 12 residues. Trimming removed 5 bases from V and 10 bases from J, with 11 bases in between. CDR3 protein: CASSPRLGKLFF. The CDR3 DNA reads TGTGCCAGCAGTCCGAGACTAGGAAAACTGTTTTTT.

This chain joins TRBV9 and TRBJ2-5; 9 positions match TRBD2. Germline trimming cut 3 bases from V and 5 bases from J; bases unmatched to any gene: 11. The germline V gene encodes CDR1 SGDLS and CDR2 YYNGEE. The CDR3 consists of 16 residues. The CDR3 nucleotides read TGTGCCAGCAGCGAAGCCGGGACTAGCCGTCCCGAGACCCAGTACTTC. The encoded protein is CASSEAGTSRPETQYF.

This chain links TRBV9 with TRBJ2-3, with TRBD2 as a possible D gene (6 bases). The CDR3 length is 15 residues. V gave up 0 bases and J gave up 0 bases, with 8 bases separating them. Looked up from germline, CDR1 is SGDLS and CDR2 is YYNGEE. CDR3 coding DNA: TGTGCCAGCAGCGTAGTTGGGACTAGCACAGATACGCAGTATTTT. Protein: CASSVVGTSTDTQYF.

The V gene is TRBV30, the J gene TRBJ2-2; D call uncertain. CDR1 and CDR2 from the germline V gene are GTSNPN and SVGIG (reference sequence). V was trimmed by 0 bases and J by 7 bases, leaving 12 bases between them. CDR3 length: 14 amino acids. CDR3 sequence: CAWSVNYRGGELFF. In DNA, the CDR3 is TGTGCCTGGAGTGTAAATTATCGAGGCGGGGAGCTGTTTTTT.

The chain employs TRBV6-6 and TRBJ2-7; 7 bases match TRBD1. The CDR3 loop spans 14 amino acids. Germline-derived CDR1 and CDR2 are MNHNY and SVGAGI (reference sequence). The ends lost 7 bases at V and 2 bases at J; junction bases unmatched: 8. The CDR3 DNA reads as TGTGCCAGCACCGGGACAGCTCGAGCCTACGAGCAGTACTTC. It codes for CASTGTARAYEQYF.

This clone was recorded a few times. The V and J genes are TRBV6-5 and TRBJ1-3, with D uncertain. Per the germline V gene, CDR1 is MNHEY and CDR2 is SVGAGI. Trimming left V 8 bases short and J 1 base short, with 3 bases between. The CDR3 length is 11 residues. In nucleotides, the CDR3 is TGTGCCAGCCTGTCTGGAAACACCATATATTTT. Protein product: CASLSGNTIYF.

This chain links TRBV18 with TRBJ1-1; maybe TRBD1 (5 bases). This CDR3 is 15 amino acids long. V was trimmed by 2 bases and J by 3 bases, leaving 13 bases between them. Germline values: CDR1 KGHSH, CDR2 LQKENI. CDR3 protein: CASSPAGGWDTEAFF. The DNA for the CDR3 is TGTGCCAGCTCACCAGCGGGGGGATGGGACACTGAAGCTTTCTTT.

The V and J genes are TRBV6-6 and TRBJ1-3; TRBD1 matches at 7 bases. Germline assignment: CDR1 MNHNY and CDR2 SVGAGI (reference sequence). The ends lost 6 bases at V and 2 bases at J; junction bases unmatched: 4. The CDR3 loop spans 14 amino acids. The CDR3 nucleotides are TGTGCCAGCAGGAAGACAGGGCCTGGAAACACCATATATTTT. Its translation: CASRKTGPGNTIYF.

The V and J genes are TRBV28 and TRBJ1-6; no firm D call. The V and J ends lost 6 bases and 0 bases respectively, with 6 bases between them. The germline gives CDR1 MDHEN, CDR2 SYDVKM. This CDR3 is built from 14 residues. CDR3 nucleotide sequence: TGTGCCAGCAGGAAGAGCTCCTATAATTCACCCCTCCACTTT. As protein: CASRKSSYNSPLHF.

The gene calls are TRBV30 and TRBJ1-1; TRBD1 aligns across 7 bases. The V segment lost 5 bases and the J segment 1 base; nucleotides outside the gene matches: 1. The CDR3 loop spans 12 amino acids. The germline CDR1 and CDR2 sequences are GTSNPN and SVGIG (reference sequence). Here the CDR3 DNA reads TGTGCCTGGGGACAGGCGAACACTGAAGCTTTCTTT. Translated, it gives CAWGQANTEAFF.

The rearrangement links TRBV19 to TRBJ2-1, with D perhaps TRBD2 (6 bases). The V and J ends lost 9 bases and 9 bases respectively, with 18 bases between them. Germline V gene lookup returns CDR1 LNHDA and CDR2 SQIVND (reference sequence). This CDR3 is built from 13 residues. CDR3 nucleotide sequence: TGTGCCAGCCGATCAGGGCAGGGAGGTGAGCAGTTCTTC. Encoded protein: CASRSGQGGEQFF.

V gene TRBV7-6 combines with J gene TRBJ2-2; 8 nucleotides line up with TRBD2. CDR3 length equals 18 residues. Germline V lookup: CDR1 SGHVS, CDR2 FNYEAQ. With 5 bases clipped from V and 0 bases from J, the junction kept 11 bases outside the gene matches. The CDR3 protein is CASSLRVAGISNTGELFF. The CDR3 bases are TGTGCCAGCAGCCTTAGGGTAGCGGGGATATCGAACACCGGGGAGCTGTTTTTT.

This clone came up a few times. The chain couples TRBV4-3 to TRBJ1-4; 7 bases are shared with TRBD1. V shed 0 bases and J 10 bases; nucleotides not matched to a gene: 8. The length of the CDR3 is 15 residues. CDR1 and CDR2 (germline): LGHNA, YSLEER. The CDR3 loop is CASSQEPGGSAKLFF. As DNA, the CDR3 is TGCGCCAGCAGCCAAGAGCCAGGGGGATCGGCAAAACTGTTTTTT.

The chain recombines TRBV19 with TRBJ1-2; no definite D call. Germline assignment: CDR1 LNHDA and CDR2 SQIVND (reference sequence). The ends were cut back, 1 base at V and 4 bases at J, with 13 bases in the middle. The CDR3 contains 15 residues. CDR3 nucleotides: TGTGCCAGTAGTATAGGGGCCACAGCGGCCTATGGCTACACCTTC. It yields the protein CASSIGATAAYGYTF.

CDR3 coding DNA: TGTGCCAGCAGTGCCTCGACTAGCGGGACTCCCGAGGAGCAGTTCTTC. As protein: CASSASTSGTPEEQFF. The chain uses TRBV27 and TRBJ2-1; 11 bases are a match to TRBD2. CDR3 length: 16 amino acids. The germline V gene encodes CDR1 MNHEY and CDR2 SMNVEV (reference sequence). Germline trimming cut 5 bases from V and 10 bases from J; bases unmatched to any gene: 13.

The rearrangement uses TRBV27 and TRBJ2-7, with a possible D match to TRBD2 (6 bases). CDR1 MNHEY and CDR2 SMNVEV come from the germline V gene (reference sequence). The CDR3 loop spans 14 amino acids. V lost 6 bases and J 3 bases, leaving 15 bases between the germline ends. The CDR3 DNA reads as TGTGCCAGCAGGGGGGGAGCTCAGCACTACGAGCAGTACTTC. This translates into CASRGGAQHYEQYF.

This clone occurred a few times. The chain couples TRBV5-1 to TRBJ2-7, with TRBD2 as a possible D gene (6 bases). This CDR3 is 15 amino acids long. Germline V gives CDR1 SGHRS, CDR2 YFSETQ. Trimming pared 2 bases from V and 4 bases from J, leaving 16 bases between. CDR3 DNA sequence: TGCGCCAGCAGCTTCGTACCGGGAGAGGTGTACGAGCAGTACTTC. Translating it yields CASSFVPGEVYEQYF.

The chain uses TRBV21-1 and TRBJ2-3; TRBD2 is the table's D call and was not checked against the DNA. TRBV21-1 is a pseudogene. The CDR3 loop spans 14 amino acids. Here the CDR3 reads CASSKELALDTQYF. Written as DNA, the CDR3 is TGTGCCAGCAGCAAAGAACTAGCGTTGGATACGCAGTATTTT.

This chain uses TRBV5-8 with TRBJ2-7, with 9 nucleotides matching TRBD2. Trimming took 0 bases from V and 5 from J; bases not matched to a gene: 6. In germline, CDR1 is SGHTS, CDR2 YDEGEE. The CDR3 spans 15 residues. CDR3 in DNA: TGTGCCAGCAGCTTGGTAGCGGGAGTGAAGAACGAGCAGTACTTC. Translation gives CASSLVAGVKNEQYF. Full variable domain (outside the CDR3, taken from reference TRBV5-8 and TRBJ2-7): EAGVTQSPTHLIKTRGQQATLRCSPISGHTSVYWYQQALGLGLQFLLWYDEGEERNRGNFPPRFSGRQFPNYSSELNVNALELEDSALYLCASSLVAGVKNEQYFGPGTRLTVT.

The chain couples TRBV6-6 to TRBJ2-7; TRBD2 matches 7 bases. Germline CDR1 MNHNY, CDR2 SVGAGI (reference sequence). The CDR3 sequence is 14 residues long. The V and J ends lost 7 bases and 2 bases, in that order; junction bases with no gene match: 8. CDR3: CASTRTSGPYEQYF. The CDR3 DNA follows: TGTGCCAGCACCCGGACTAGTGGGCCCTACGAGCAGTACTTC.

The chain recombines TRBV9 with TRBJ2-1, with a weak D call TRBD1 (7 bases). The CDR3 runs 17 residues. V dropped 0 bases and J dropped 3 bases, with 16 bases sitting between them. Germline CDR1 and CDR2: SGDLS and YYNGEE. CDR3 in amino acids: CASSVAWGAGGYNEQFF. For the CDR3, the DNA is TGTGCCAGCAGCGTAGCGTGGGGGGCAGGGGGCTACAATGAGCAGTTCTTC.